Each of the 24 T cell receptor beta chains below was sequenced from the same sample in a study of blood T cell repertoires in COVID-19. Sequenced by immunoSEQ multiplex PCR; TCRdb stores in-frame clones only, minus some. This table holds about 150,000 clones, approximately 86% found once. The sequenced material came from peripheral blood. The source is a man between 65 and 79 years old with acute or convalescent COVID-19.

The chain joins TRBV24-1 to TRBJ2-3, with 7 bases lining up with TRBD1. The junction had 9 bases not matched to a gene; V was cut back by 4 bases and J by 3 bases. This CDR3 region has 16 residues. Germline V gene lookup returns CDR1 KGHDR and CDR2 SFDVKD. The CDR3 protein is CATSDATGIGTDTQYF. CDR3 in DNA: TGTGCCACCAGTGACGCGACAGGGATCGGGACAGATACGCAGTATTTT.

This clone was counted a single time. CDR3 sequence: CASSSTYRGSNQPQHF. CDR3 sequence (DNA): TGTGCCAGCAGTTCCACATACAGGGGTAGCAATCAGCCCCAGCATTTT. V usage is TRBV5-6 and J usage is TRBJ1-5; 7 nucleotides line up with TRBD1. Germline V gene data show CDR1 as SGHDT and CDR2 as YYEEEE. The length of the CDR3 is 16 residues. The junction had 8 bases not matched to a gene; V was cut back by 5 bases and J by 0 bases.

The V call is TRBV7-2, the J call TRBJ2-1, with a possible D match to TRBD2 (6 bases). Trimming left V 1 base short and J 10 bases short, with 11 bases between. Germline V gene sequence: CDR1 SGHTA, CDR2 FQGNSA. The CDR3 sequence is 13 residues long. This CDR3 is CASSLEGLSEQFF. The CDR3 DNA reads as TGTGCCAGCAGCTTAGAGGGACTCTCAGAGCAGTTCTTC.

This chain connects TRBV4-3 to TRBJ2-1, with 9 bases aligning to TRBD2. Germline V gives CDR1 LGHNA, CDR2 YSLEER. V was pared by 0 bases and J by 5 bases, with 14 bases of the junction left unmatched. The CDR3 covers 19 residues. CDR3: CASSQDIGLAGHRDNEQFF. CDR3 DNA: TGCGCCAGCAGCCAAGATATAGGTCTAGCGGGACATCGAGACAATGAGCAGTTCTTC.

The V call is TRBV10-3, the J call TRBJ2-7, with 10 bases fitting TRBD2. CDR3 length equals 15 residues. Germline CDR1 reads ENHRY; CDR2 reads SYGVKD. The V segment lost 6 bases and the J segment 7 bases; nucleotides outside the gene matches: 12. For the CDR3, the DNA is TGTGCCATCAGGGCTGGGACTAGCGAACGGAGTGAGCAGTACTTC. It translates to CAIRAGTSERSEQYF.

This clone appeared a single time. The CDR3 sequence: CASSFQASSYNEQFF. CDR3 in DNA: TGTGCCAGCAGTTTTCAGGCCAGCTCCTACAATGAGCAGTTCTTC. The chain recombines TRBV27 with TRBJ2-1, with D uncertain. V lost 3 bases and J 0 bases, leaving 9 bases between the germline ends. Germline V gives CDR1 MNHEY, CDR2 SMNVEV (reference sequence). This CDR3 has 15 residues.

This clone occurred a few times. V gene TRBV7-2 combines with J gene TRBJ2-1; 9 nucleotides align to TRBD2. After removal of 0 bases from V and 7 bases from J, the junction contained 4 bases not matched to a gene. The CDR3 has 15 amino acids. CDR1 and CDR2 (germline): SGHTA, FQGNSA. CDR3 sequence (DNA): TGTGCCAGCAGCTTAGCTAGCGGGAGCCAAAATGAGCAGTTCTTC. Translated: CASSLASGSQNEQFF.

The V gene is TRBV3-1 (or the pseudogene TRBV3-2), the J gene TRBJ1-1; 8 bases agree with TRBD1. V shed 1 base, J shed 6 bases, and the junction held 7 bases outside the gene matches. Germline loops: CDR1 LGHDT, CDR2 YNNKEL (reference sequence). The CDR3 covers 15 residues. The CDR3 region has the DNA TGTGCCAGCAGCCAAGGGTTCGACAGGGGAGCTGAAGCTTTCTTT. Encoded protein: CASSQGFDRGAEAFF.

The J gene is TRBJ2-1, the V gene TRBV7-2, with TRBD2 matching over 10 bases. This CDR3 spans 15 amino acids. Germline values: CDR1 SGHTA, CDR2 FQGNSA. J was trimmed by 3 bases and V by 5 bases; bases with no gene match: 4. In DNA, the CDR3 is TGTGCCAGCAGCGTAGGACTAGCGGACTACAATGAGCAGTTCTTC. This sequence encodes CASSVGLADYNEQFF.

CDR3 sequence: CASSLAGTGASDEQFF. CDR3 DNA: TGTGCCAGCAGCTTAGCTGGGACAGGGGCCTCGGATGAGCAGTTCTTC. V usage is TRBV11-2 and J usage is TRBJ2-1; 10 bases align to TRBD1. V trimming: 1 base; J trimming: 8 bases; junction bases outside the gene matches: 8. The V gene's germline CDR1 is SGHAT and CDR2 FQNNGV. This CDR3 is 16 amino acids long.

This sequence joins TRBV7-9 and TRBJ1-3, with D unresolved. Germline V lookup: CDR1 SEHNR, CDR2 FQNEAQ (reference sequence). The CDR3 has 14 amino acids. V was pared by 5 bases and J by 1 base, with 9 bases between. The CDR3 protein is CASSPYSSGNTIYF. The CDR3 DNA follows: TGTGCCAGCAGCCCATATAGTTCTGGAAACACCATATATTTT.

The chain carries TRBV7-2 and TRBJ2-1; 13 bases line up with TRBD2. This CDR3 has 15 amino acids. The J segment lost 7 bases and the V segment lost 4 bases, leaving 4 bases of the junction unmatched. Per germline, CDR1 SGHTA and CDR2 FQGNSA. CDR3 loop: CASSWTSGSSNEQFF. The CDR3 DNA is TGTGCCAGCAGCTGGACTAGCGGGAGTTCGAATGAGCAGTTCTTC.

The chain uses TRBV29-1 and TRBJ2-1; D is possibly TRBD1 (5 bases). This CDR3 is built from 13 residues. The V gene's germline CDR1 is SQVTM and CDR2 ANQGSEA. V lost 1 base, J lost 4 bases, and 8 bases lay in between. The CDR3 DNA follows: TGCAGCGTTGAAGGGGGCCAGTACAATGAGCAGTTCTTC. Residues: CSVEGGQYNEQFF.

The chain carries TRBV19 and TRBJ2-3; D gene ambiguous. The CDR3 has 15 residues. V dropped 1 base and J dropped 2 bases, with 10 bases sitting between them. CDR1 is LNHDA and CDR2 is SQIVND in the germline V gene (reference sequence). For the CDR3, the DNA is TGTGCCAGTAGTATAGGCGGCGCCATCACAGATACGCAGTATTTT. Amino acid sequence: CASSIGGAITDTQYF.

V gene TRBV18 combines with J gene TRBJ2-7; TRBD1 is a possible D gene (5 bases). This CDR3 has 14 amino acids. From germline, CDR1 is KGHSH and CDR2 LQKENI. Trimming cost V 0 bases and J 7 bases, with 13 bases left between them. CDR3 sequence: CASSPPSQGEEQYF. The CDR3 DNA sequence: TGTGCCAGCTCACCACCGTCCCAGGGTGAAGAGCAGTACTTC. Full variable domain (remainder filled in from reference TRBV18 and TRBJ2-7): NAGVMQNPRHLVRRRGQEARLRCSPMKGHSHVYWYRQLPEEGLKFMVYLQKENIIDESGMPKERFSAEFPKEGPSILRIQQVVRGDSAAYFCASSPPSQGEEQYFGPGTRLTVT.

V and J are TRBV7-2 and TRBJ1-6, with a weak D call TRBD1 (5 bases). The germline V gene has CDR1 SGHTA and CDR2 FQGNSA. Trimming left V 2 bases short and J 9 bases short, with 20 bases between. The CDR3 is 17 residues long. The CDR3 sequence is CASSLRTLGGIFSPLHF. The CDR3 nucleotides are TGTGCCAGCAGCTTAAGAACCCTGGGGGGGATCTTTTCACCCCTCCACTTT.

The chain couples TRBV3-1 (or the pseudogene TRBV3-2) to TRBJ2-2; tentatively, D is TRBD2 (6 bases). The CDR3 consists of 17 residues. Germline loops: CDR1 LGHDT, CDR2 YNNKEL (reference sequence). Between the trimmed V and J ends, which lost 4 bases and 1 base, there was a span of 16 bases. CDR3 sequence reads: CASSRNPGLMNTGELFF. In DNA form, the CDR3 reads TGTGCCAGCAGCCGCAACCCGGGACTGATGAACACCGGGGAGCTGTTTTTT.

This chain connects TRBV30 to TRBJ2-5; D is unresolved. CDR3 size: 12 residues. Trimming pared 0 bases from V and 5 bases from J, leaving 7 bases between. CDR1 is GTSNPN and CDR2 is SVGIG in the germline V gene (reference sequence). CDR3 nucleotides: TGTGCCTGGAGTGTATCTAGGGAGACCCAGTACTTC. Amino acids: CAWSVSRETQYF.

The CDR3 loop reads CAISDRATRKPRGTDTQYF. The CDR3 DNA reads as TGTGCCATCAGTGACAGGGCTACCCGGAAGCCTAGAGGCACAGATACGCAGTATTTT. The chain joins TRBV10-3 to TRBJ2-3, with D tentatively TRBD1 (5 bases). The V gene's germline CDR1 is ENHRY and CDR2 SYGVKD. The CDR3 extends over 19 amino acids. V was pared by 3 bases and J by 1 base, with 23 bases between.

This chain links TRBV27 with TRBJ1-2; no clear D gene. Trimming left V 1 base short and J 2 bases short, with 11 bases between. The CDR3 consists of 15 residues. Germline loops: CDR1 MNHEY, CDR2 SMNVEV (reference sequence). CDR3 loop: CASSLLGGPNYGYTF. The CDR3 bases are TGTGCCAGCAGTTTATTGGGAGGGCCCAACTATGGCTACACCTTC.

The chain couples TRBV2 to TRBJ2-6, with a weak D call TRBD1 (5 bases). The CDR3 runs to 15 residues. The germline V gene has CDR1 SNHLY and CDR2 FYNNEI. Trimming took off 2 bases at V and 2 bases at J, with 7 bases between the two ends. The CDR3 loop is CASSELGAGANVLTF. CDR3 bases: TGTGCCAGCAGTGAATTAGGGGCTGGGGCCAACGTCCTGACTTTC. Drawing the rest from reference TRBV2 and TRBJ2-6, the complete variable domain is EPEVTQTPSHQVTQMGQEVILRCVPISNHLYFYWYRQILGQKVEFLVSFYNNEISEKSEIFDDQFSVERPDGSNFTLKIRSTKLEDSAMYFCASSELGAGANVLTFGAGSRLTVL.

This chain uses TRBV5-1 with TRBJ1-3; D is unclear. The germline V and J ends were trimmed by 6 bases and 2 bases, with 12 bases remaining between them. Germline assignment: CDR1 SGHRS and CDR2 YFSETQ. The CDR3 has 14 residues. DNA for the CDR3: TGCGCCAGCACCGGACTGCTTGCTGGAAACACCATATATTTT. This codes for CASTGLLAGNTIYF. The full variable domain, its missing parts supplied by reference TRBV5-1 and TRBJ1-3, is KAGVTQTPRYLIKTRGQQVTLSCSPISGHRSVSWYQQTPGQGLQFLFEYFSETQRNKGNFPGRFSGRQFSNSRSEMNVSTLELGDSALYLCASTGLLAGNTIYFGEGSWLTVV.

The chain links TRBV15 to TRBJ2-5, with 9 bases aligning to TRBD2. The CDR3 contains 19 residues. Per germline, CDR1 LNHNV and CDR2 YYDKDF (reference sequence). V lost 0 bases to trimming and J lost 3 bases; unmatched junction nucleotides: 14. This CDR3 reads CATSREPGPGAGGEETQYF. The CDR3 region has the DNA TGTGCCACCAGCAGAGAACCTGGCCCCGGGGCGGGAGGGGAAGAGACCCAGTACTTC. Full variable domain (remainder filled in from reference TRBV15 and TRBJ2-5): DAMVIQNPRYQVTQFGKPVTLSCSQTLNHNVMYWYQQKSSQAPKLLFHYYDKDFNNEADTPDNFQSRRPNTSFCFLDIRSPGLGDTAMYLCATSREPGPGAGGEETQYFGPGTRLLVL.

This sequence joins TRBV27 and TRBJ2-5; no definite D call. The ends were cut back, 2 bases at V and 4 bases at J, with 8 bases in the middle. CDR1 and CDR2 (germline): MNHEY, SMNVEV (reference sequence). The CDR3 consists of 13 residues. The CDR3 DNA reads as TGTGCCAGCAGTTTAGGAGTAGGAGAGACCCAGTACTTC. It yields the protein CASSLGVGETQYF.